The rows below give T cell receptor beta chains drawn from one sample of a study of blood T cell repertoires in COVID-19. This table comes from immunoSEQ multiplex PCR, and its TCRdb copy is limited to in-frame clones, with some not included. The sample carries under 200,000 clones, just under 80% recorded once. Material: peripheral blood. The receptors shown here come from a man between 70 and 80 years old with active or convalescent COVID-19. CDR3s include the opening cysteine and the closing phenylalanine or tryptophan. D genes are given only for firm matches. Expanded clones get a size class; other rows say once, few or many, or leave the size out.

CDR3nt: TGTGCCGGGCGTCACGGTTCCTACGAGCAGTACTTC; CDR3aa: CAGRHGSYEQYF; v_gene: TRBV30; abundance: .; len: 12; d_gene: .; j_gene: TRBJ2-7
CDR3nt: TGTGCCAGCAGCTTAGACATGGTAGCGGGGGCCACTAATACGCAGTATTTT; CDR3aa: CASSLDMVAGATNTQYF; v_gene: TRBV9; abundance: many; len: 17; d_gene: TRBD2; j_gene: TRBJ2-3
CDR3nt: TGTGCCTGGACGTTCGGTTCACCCCTCCACTTT; CDR3aa: CAWTFGSPLHF; v_gene: TRBV30; abundance: .; len: 11; d_gene: .; j_gene: TRBJ1-6
CDR3nt: TGTGCCAGCAGCCCGGGGGGCAACTATGGCTACACCTTC; CDR3aa: CASSPGGNYGYTF; v_gene: TRBV5-4; abundance: .; len: 13; d_gene: .; j_gene: TRBJ1-2
CDR3nt: TGTGCCATCAGTGAGGGACATGCTAGGACAGATACGCAGTATTTT; CDR3aa: CAISEGHARTDTQYF; v_gene: TRBV10-3; abundance: .; len: 15; d_gene: .; j_gene: TRBJ2-3
CDR3nt: TGTGCCAGCAGTAAGGGACAGGGGATTACCTCTCTCGAGCAGTACTTC; CDR3aa: CASSKGQGITSLEQYF; v_gene: TRBV27; abundance: .; len: 16; d_gene: TRBD1; j_gene: TRBJ2-7
CDR3nt: TGTGCCAGCAGCCTCCAGGGACAGGGGGTTTTACCCCAGCATTTT; CDR3aa: CASSLQGQGVLPQHF; v_gene: TRBV6-5; abundance: .; len: 15; d_gene: TRBD1; j_gene: TRBJ1-5
CDR3nt: TGCGCCAGCAGCTTGGAACATTTTTCGGATACGCAGTATTTT; CDR3aa: CASSLEHFSDTQYF; v_gene: TRBV5-1; abundance: .; len: 14; d_gene: .; j_gene: TRBJ2-3
CDR3nt: TGCGCCAGCAGCTTGGAACCAGGGGGGAACACTGAAGCTTTCTTT; CDR3aa: CASSLEPGGNTEAFF; v_gene: TRBV5-1; abundance: .; len: 15; d_gene: TRBD1; j_gene: TRBJ1-1
CDR3nt: TGCGCCAGCAGCCAAGATGACAGGGTGGCGTTCTTC; CDR3aa: CASSQDDRVAFF; v_gene: TRBV4-1; abundance: .; len: 12; d_gene: TRBD1; j_gene: TRBJ2-1
CDR3nt: TGTGCCAGCAGCCCCCAGAGGTTTTACTCACCCCTCCACTTT; CDR3aa: CASSPQRFYSPLHF; v_gene: TRBV9; abundance: .; len: 14; d_gene: .; j_gene: TRBJ1-6
CDR3nt: TGCAGTGCTAGTGAACGACAGGGTGCGGGCTACACCTTC; CDR3aa: CSASERQGAGYTF; v_gene: TRBV20-1; abundance: .; len: 13; d_gene: TRBD1; j_gene: TRBJ1-2
CDR3nt: TGTGCCAGTACTCCTACCTGGGACAGTCTCCGGACATACGGCTACACCTTC; CDR3aa: CASTPTWDSLRTYGYTF; v_gene: TRBV19; abundance: .; len: 17; d_gene: TRBD1; j_gene: TRBJ1-2
CDR3nt: TGCGCCGGGAGAGCGGGGCCGAACACTGAAGCTTTCTTT; CDR3aa: CAGRAGPNTEAFF; v_gene: TRBV5-1; abundance: .; len: 13; d_gene: .; j_gene: TRBJ1-1
CDR3nt: TGCAGCGGTAGACAAAACACCGGGGAGCTGTTTTTT; CDR3aa: CSGRQNTGELFF; v_gene: TRBV29-1; abundance: .; len: 12; d_gene: .; j_gene: TRBJ2-2
CDR3nt: TGCGCCAGCAGTACAGTAGACAGCCAAGAGACCCAGTACTTC; CDR3aa: CASSTVDSQETQYF; v_gene: TRBV10-2; abundance: .; len: 14; d_gene: .; j_gene: TRBJ2-5
CDR3nt: TGCGCCAGCAGCTTGGCCCCTGGACAGAAAAACACTGAAGCTTTCTTT; CDR3aa: CASSLAPGQKNTEAFF; v_gene: TRBV5-1; abundance: .; len: 16; d_gene: .; j_gene: TRBJ1-1
CDR3nt: TGTGCCAGCAGTACAAGGGGGCTAAATTCACCCCTCCACTTT; CDR3aa: CASSTRGLNSPLHF; v_gene: TRBV6-5; abundance: .; len: 14; d_gene: TRBD1; j_gene: TRBJ1-6
CDR3nt: TGTGCCAGCAGCTTAGGAAGGGGGCATGGCGGGGAGCTGTTTTTT; CDR3aa: CASSLGRGHGGELFF; v_gene: TRBV11-3; abundance: few; len: 15; d_gene: TRBD1; j_gene: TRBJ2-2
CDR3nt: TGCGCCAGCAGTGAGACCGGCTACGAGCAGTACTTC; CDR3aa: CASSETGYEQYF; v_gene: TRBV10-1; abundance: .; len: 12; d_gene: .; j_gene: TRBJ2-7
CDR3nt: TGCGCCAGCAGCTTAAAAGGGGATTCGGGTGAAAAACTGTTTTTT; CDR3aa: CASSLKGDSGEKLFF; v_gene: TRBV5-1; abundance: few; len: 15; d_gene: .; j_gene: TRBJ1-4
CDR3nt: TGCGCCAGCAGCTTGGATGGCAGAGACTTCTATGGCTACACCTTC; CDR3aa: CASSLDGRDFYGYTF; v_gene: TRBV5-1; abundance: .; len: 15; d_gene: .; j_gene: TRBJ1-2
CDR3nt: TGTGCTAGTGGGCTGACGGGATATCAGTTCTTC; CDR3aa: CASGLTGYQFF; v_gene: TRBV12-5; abundance: few; len: 11; d_gene: .; j_gene: TRBJ2-1
CDR3nt: TGTGCCAGCAGTCAGACTAGCGGATCATACAATGAGCAGTTCTTC; CDR3aa: CASSQTSGSYNEQFF; v_gene: TRBV2; abundance: .; len: 15; d_gene: TRBD2; j_gene: TRBJ2-1
CDR3nt: TGTGCCAGCAGCGGAAGACAGGGTGACGAAAAACTGTTTTTT; CDR3aa: CASSGRQGDEKLFF; v_gene: TRBV9; abundance: .; len: 14; d_gene: TRBD1; j_gene: TRBJ1-4
CDR3nt: TGTGCCAGCAGCGGGACAGGAGATCAGCCCCAGCATTTT; CDR3aa: CASSGTGDQPQHF; v_gene: TRBV12-3/TRBV12-4; abundance: .; len: 13; d_gene: TRBD1; j_gene: TRBJ1-5
CDR3nt: TGTGCCAGCAGCTCTTGGACAGGCACAGATACGCAGTATTTT; CDR3aa: CASSSWTGTDTQYF; v_gene: TRBV13; abundance: .; len: 14; d_gene: .; j_gene: TRBJ2-3
CDR3nt: TGTGCCAGCCTCGGGTTCGGGGCCAACGTCCTGACTTTC; CDR3aa: CASLGFGANVLTF; v_gene: TRBV7-2; abundance: .; len: 13; d_gene: .; j_gene: TRBJ2-6
CDR3nt: TGTGCCAGCAAGGGGGCCTTTAGTTACGAGCAGTACTTC; CDR3aa: CASKGAFSYEQYF; v_gene: TRBV25-1; abundance: .; len: 13; d_gene: TRBD1; j_gene: TRBJ2-7
CDR3nt: TGTGCCAGCTCACCAGTGGGACAGGACGGGACCCAGTACTTC; CDR3aa: CASSPVGQDGTQYF; v_gene: TRBV18; abundance: once; len: 14; d_gene: TRBD1; j_gene: TRBJ2-5
CDR3nt: TGTGCCAGCGAAGGGACAGAGAACACTGAAGCTTTCTTT; CDR3aa: CASEGTENTEAFF; v_gene: TRBV21-1; abundance: .; len: 13; d_gene: .; j_gene: TRBJ1-1
CDR3nt: TGTGCCAGTAGCACGGAGGGATTTTACAATTCACCCCTCCACTTT; CDR3aa: CASSTEGFYNSPLHF; v_gene: TRBV19; abundance: .; len: 15; d_gene: .; j_gene: TRBJ1-6
CDR3nt: TGCGCCAGCAGTGAGTCGTGGGACTTCGGCAAAAACATTCAGTACTTC; CDR3aa: CASSESWDFGKNIQYF; v_gene: TRBV10-1; abundance: .; len: 16; d_gene: .; j_gene: TRBJ2-4
CDR3nt: TGTGCCAGCAGTTACGGGGCAGGACAAGGGCACAATCAGCCCCAGCATTTT; CDR3aa: CASSYGAGQGHNQPQHF; v_gene: TRBV6-2/TRBV6-3; abundance: once; len: 17; d_gene: .; j_gene: TRBJ1-5
CDR3nt: TGTGCCATCAGTGAGGAGGGTTCACCCCTCCACTTT; CDR3aa: CAISEEGSPLHF; v_gene: TRBV10-3; abundance: .; len: 12; d_gene: .; j_gene: TRBJ1-6
CDR3nt: TGTGCCAGCAGCTTCTACAGGGTTCGGACCGGGGAGCTGTTTTTT; CDR3aa: CASSFYRVRTGELFF; v_gene: TRBV5-6; abundance: .; len: 15; d_gene: .; j_gene: TRBJ2-2
CDR3nt: TGTGCCAGCTCACCTGCCCAGGGGACCGTTGGCTACACCTTC; CDR3aa: CASSPAQGTVGYTF; v_gene: TRBV18; abundance: few; len: 14; d_gene: .; j_gene: TRBJ1-2
CDR3nt: TGTGCCAGTAGTATAGATAGGCGACGGTTTAGCGGGGGTTACAATGAGCAGTTCTTC; CDR3aa: CASSIDRRRFSGGYNEQFF; v_gene: TRBV19; abundance: once; len: 19; d_gene: TRBD2; j_gene: TRBJ2-1
CDR3nt: TGTGCCTCCAACTTGGACAGTAGCACAGATACGCAGTATTTT; CDR3aa: CASNLDSSTDTQYF; v_gene: TRBV30; abundance: .; len: 14; d_gene: .; j_gene: TRBJ2-3
CDR3nt: TGTGCCAGCAGCGCCTCAGGGGAAGTCAATCAGCCCCAGCATTTT; CDR3aa: CASSASGEVNQPQHF; v_gene: TRBV9; abundance: .; len: 15; d_gene: .; j_gene: TRBJ1-5
CDR3nt: TGTGCCTGGAGTCTGCCCGGGGGGGTAGAGACCCAGTACTTC; CDR3aa: CAWSLPGGVETQYF; v_gene: TRBV30; abundance: .; len: 14; d_gene: TRBD2; j_gene: TRBJ2-5
CDR3nt: TGTGCCAGCAGTTCCAGGGGGCGCGGCACAGATACGCAGTATTTT; CDR3aa: CASSSRGRGTDTQYF; v_gene: TRBV2; abundance: once; len: 15; d_gene: TRBD1; j_gene: TRBJ2-3
CDR3nt: TGTGCCAGTAGTGCAGGGGGTTGGTATGGCTACACCTTC; CDR3aa: CASSAGGWYGYTF; v_gene: TRBV19; abundance: .; len: 13; d_gene: TRBD1; j_gene: TRBJ1-2
CDR3nt: TGTGCCAGCAGCCAAGAAGTCGAGGGGGCCCAGCATTTT; CDR3aa: CASSQEVEGAQHF; v_gene: TRBV14; abundance: .; len: 13; d_gene: .; j_gene: TRBJ1-5
CDR3nt: TGTGCCAGCAGTTTAGCGGCGGATCAGCCCCAGCATTTT; CDR3aa: CASSLAADQPQHF; v_gene: TRBV12-3/TRBV12-4; abundance: .; len: 13; d_gene: .; j_gene: TRBJ1-5